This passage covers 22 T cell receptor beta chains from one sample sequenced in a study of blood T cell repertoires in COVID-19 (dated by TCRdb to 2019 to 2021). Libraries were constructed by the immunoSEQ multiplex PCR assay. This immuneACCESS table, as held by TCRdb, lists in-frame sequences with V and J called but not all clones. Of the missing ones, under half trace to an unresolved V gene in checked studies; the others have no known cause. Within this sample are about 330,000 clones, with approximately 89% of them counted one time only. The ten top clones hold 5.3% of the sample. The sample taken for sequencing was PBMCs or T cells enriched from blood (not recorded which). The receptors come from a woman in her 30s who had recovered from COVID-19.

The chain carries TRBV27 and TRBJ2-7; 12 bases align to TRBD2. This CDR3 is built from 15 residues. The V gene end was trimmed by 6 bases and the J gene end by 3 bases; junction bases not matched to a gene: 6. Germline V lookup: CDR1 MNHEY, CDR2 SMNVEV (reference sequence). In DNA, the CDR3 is TGTGCCAGCAGGCCGGGACTAGCGGGTTACTACGAGCAGTACTTC. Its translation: CASRPGLAGYYEQYF.

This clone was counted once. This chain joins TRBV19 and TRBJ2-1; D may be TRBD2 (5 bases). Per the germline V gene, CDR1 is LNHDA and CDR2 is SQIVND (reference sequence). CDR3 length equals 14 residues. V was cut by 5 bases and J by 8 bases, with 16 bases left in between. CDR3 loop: CASSLGETLDEQFF. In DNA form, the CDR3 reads TGTGCCAGTAGTCTCGGGGAAACGCTAGATGAGCAGTTCTTC.

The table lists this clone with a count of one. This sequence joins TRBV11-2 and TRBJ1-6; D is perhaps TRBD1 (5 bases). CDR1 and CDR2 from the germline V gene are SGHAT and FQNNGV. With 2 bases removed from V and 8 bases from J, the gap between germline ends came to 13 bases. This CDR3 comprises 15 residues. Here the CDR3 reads CASSLYAGGDSPLHF. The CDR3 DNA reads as TGTGCCAGCAGCTTATACGCGGGGGGGGATTCACCCCTCCACTTT.

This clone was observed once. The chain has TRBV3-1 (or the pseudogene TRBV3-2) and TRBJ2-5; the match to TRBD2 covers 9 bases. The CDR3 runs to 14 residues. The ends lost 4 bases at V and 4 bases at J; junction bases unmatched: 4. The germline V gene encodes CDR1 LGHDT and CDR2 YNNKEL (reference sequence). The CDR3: CASSLSGGGETQYF. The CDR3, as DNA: TGTGCCAGCAGCCTTAGCGGGGGAGGAGAGACCCAGTACTTC.

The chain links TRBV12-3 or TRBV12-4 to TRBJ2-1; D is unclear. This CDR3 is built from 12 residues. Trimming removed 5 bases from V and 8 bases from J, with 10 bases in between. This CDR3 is CASSPLGDEQFF. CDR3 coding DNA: TGTGCCAGCAGTCCCTTGGGCGATGAGCAGTTCTTC.

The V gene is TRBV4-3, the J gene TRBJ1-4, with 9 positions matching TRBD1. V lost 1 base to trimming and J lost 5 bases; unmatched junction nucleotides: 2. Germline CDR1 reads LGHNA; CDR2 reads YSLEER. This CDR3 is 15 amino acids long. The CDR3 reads CASSQVDRGNEKLFF. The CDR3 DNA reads TGCGCCAGCAGCCAAGTGGACAGGGGCAATGAAAAACTGTTTTTT.

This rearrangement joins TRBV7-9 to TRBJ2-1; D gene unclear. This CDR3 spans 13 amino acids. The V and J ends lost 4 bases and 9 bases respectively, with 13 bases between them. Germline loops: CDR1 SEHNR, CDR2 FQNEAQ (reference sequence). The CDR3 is CASSSFSYGEQFF. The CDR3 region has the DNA TGTGCCAGCAGCTCCTTCAGTTATGGTGAGCAGTTCTTC.

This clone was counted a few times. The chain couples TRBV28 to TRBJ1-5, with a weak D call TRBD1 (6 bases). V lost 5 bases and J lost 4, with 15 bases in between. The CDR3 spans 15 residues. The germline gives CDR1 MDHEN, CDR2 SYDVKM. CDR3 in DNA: TGTGCCAGCAGTCCTTCGGGGCAGGGGAATCAGCCCCAGCATTTT. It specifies CASSPSGQGNQPQHF.

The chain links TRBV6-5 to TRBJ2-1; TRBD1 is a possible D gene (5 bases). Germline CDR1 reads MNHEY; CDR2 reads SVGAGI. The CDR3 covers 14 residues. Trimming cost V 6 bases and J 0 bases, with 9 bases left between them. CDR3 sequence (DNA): TGTGCCAGCAGCCAGGGTAACTCCTACAATGAGCAGTTCTTC. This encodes CASSQGNSYNEQFF.

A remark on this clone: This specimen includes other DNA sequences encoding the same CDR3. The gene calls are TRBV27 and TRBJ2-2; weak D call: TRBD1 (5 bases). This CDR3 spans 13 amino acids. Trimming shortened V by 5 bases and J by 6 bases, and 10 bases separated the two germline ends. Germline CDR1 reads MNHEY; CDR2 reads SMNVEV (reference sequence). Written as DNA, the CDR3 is TGTGCCAGCAGTCCATCAGGGTCCGGGGAGCTGTTTTTT. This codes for CASSPSGSGELFF.

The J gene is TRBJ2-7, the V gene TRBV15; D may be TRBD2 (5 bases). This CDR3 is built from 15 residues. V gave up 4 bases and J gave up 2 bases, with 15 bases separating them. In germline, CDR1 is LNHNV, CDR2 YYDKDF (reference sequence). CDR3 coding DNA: TGTGCCACCAGCACTCATTGGACTTCCACCTACGAGCAGTACTTC. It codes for CATSTHWTSTYEQYF. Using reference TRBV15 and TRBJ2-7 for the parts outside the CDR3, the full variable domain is DAMVIQNPRYQVTQFGKPVTLSCSQTLNHNVMYWYQQKSSQAPKLLFHYYDKDFNNEADTPDNFQSRRPNTSFCFLDIRSPGLGDTAMYLCATSTHWTSTYEQYFGPGTRLTVT.

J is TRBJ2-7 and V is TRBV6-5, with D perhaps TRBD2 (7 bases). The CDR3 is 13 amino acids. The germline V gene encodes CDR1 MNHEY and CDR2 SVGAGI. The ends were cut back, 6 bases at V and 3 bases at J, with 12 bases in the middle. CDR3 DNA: TGTGCCAGCAGCCACAGGGAGGGCTACGAGCAGTACTTC. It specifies CASSHREGYEQYF.

CDR3 sequence reads: CASSPTAGTETYGYTF. CDR3 DNA sequence: TGTGCCAGCAGTCCCACGGCGGGGACAGAGACCTATGGCTACACCTTC. This chain links TRBV6-2 or TRBV6-3 with TRBJ1-2; 7 nucleotides agree with TRBD1. The CDR3 loop spans 16 amino acids. The germline CDR1 and CDR2 sequences are MNHEY and SVGEGT. The ends lost 5 bases at V and 4 bases at J; junction bases unmatched: 13.

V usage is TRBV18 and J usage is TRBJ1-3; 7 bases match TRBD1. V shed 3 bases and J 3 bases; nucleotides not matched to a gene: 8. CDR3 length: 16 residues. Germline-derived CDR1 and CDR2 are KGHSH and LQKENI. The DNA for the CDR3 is TGTGCCAGCTCACCTAGGGCCTGGGACAGTGGAAACACCATATATTTT. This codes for CASSPRAWDSGNTIYF.

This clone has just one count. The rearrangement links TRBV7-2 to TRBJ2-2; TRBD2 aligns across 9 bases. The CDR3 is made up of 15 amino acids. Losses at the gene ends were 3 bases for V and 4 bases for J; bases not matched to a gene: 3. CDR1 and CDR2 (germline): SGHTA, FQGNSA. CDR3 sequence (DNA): TGTGCCAGCAGCTTCAGCGGGGGGTTCACCGGGGAGCTGTTTTTT. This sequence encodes CASSFSGGFTGELFF.

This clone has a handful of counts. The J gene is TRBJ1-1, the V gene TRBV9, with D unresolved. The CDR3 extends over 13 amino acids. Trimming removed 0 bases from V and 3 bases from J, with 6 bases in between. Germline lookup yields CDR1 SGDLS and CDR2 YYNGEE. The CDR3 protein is CASSVGLDTEAFF. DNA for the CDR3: TGTGCCAGCAGCGTAGGTCTTGACACTGAAGCTTTCTTT.

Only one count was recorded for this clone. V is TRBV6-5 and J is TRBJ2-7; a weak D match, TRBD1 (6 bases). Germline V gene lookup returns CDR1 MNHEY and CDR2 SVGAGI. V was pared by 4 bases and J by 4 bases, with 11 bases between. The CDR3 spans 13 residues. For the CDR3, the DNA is TGTGCCAGCAGTTTGGGACAAAGGTACGAGCAGTACTTC. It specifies CASSLGQRYEQYF.

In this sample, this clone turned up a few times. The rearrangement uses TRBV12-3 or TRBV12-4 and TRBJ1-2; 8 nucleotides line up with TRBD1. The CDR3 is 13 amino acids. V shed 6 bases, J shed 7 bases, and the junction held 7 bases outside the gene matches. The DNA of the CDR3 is TGTGCCAGCAGCACGGACAGGGAGCTTGGCTACACCTTC. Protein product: CASSTDRELGYTF.

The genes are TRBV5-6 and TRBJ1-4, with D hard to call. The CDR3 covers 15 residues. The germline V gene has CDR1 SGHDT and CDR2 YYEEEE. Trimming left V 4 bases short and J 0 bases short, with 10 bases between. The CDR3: CASSGPRATNEKLFF. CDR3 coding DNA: TGTGCCAGCAGCGGTCCAAGAGCAACTAATGAAAAACTGTTTTTT.

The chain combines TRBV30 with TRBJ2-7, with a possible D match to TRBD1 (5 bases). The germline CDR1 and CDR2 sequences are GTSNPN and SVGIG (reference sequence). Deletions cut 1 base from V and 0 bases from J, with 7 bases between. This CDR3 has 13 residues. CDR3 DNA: TGTGCCTGGAGTGAGGACAACTCCTACGAGCAGTACTTC. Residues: CAWSEDNSYEQYF. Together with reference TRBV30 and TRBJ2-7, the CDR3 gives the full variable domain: SQTIHQWPATLVQPVGSPLSLECTVEGTSNPNLYWYRQAAGRGLQLLFYSVGIGQISSEVPQNLSASRPQDRQFILSSKKLLLSDSGFYLCAWSEDNSYEQYFGPGTRLTVT.

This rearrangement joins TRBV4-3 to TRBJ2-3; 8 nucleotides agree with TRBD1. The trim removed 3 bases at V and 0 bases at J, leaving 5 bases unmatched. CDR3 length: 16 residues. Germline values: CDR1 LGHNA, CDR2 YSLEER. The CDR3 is CASSHGRTGSTDTQYF. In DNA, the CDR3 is TGCGCCAGCAGCCACGGCAGGACAGGGAGCACAGATACGCAGTATTTT.

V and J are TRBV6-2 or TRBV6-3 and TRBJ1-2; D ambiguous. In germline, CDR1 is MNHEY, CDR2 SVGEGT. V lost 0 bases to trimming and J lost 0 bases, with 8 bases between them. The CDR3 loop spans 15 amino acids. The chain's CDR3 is CASSYSPVTNYGYTF. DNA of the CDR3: TGTGCCAGCAGTTACTCGCCAGTAACTAACTATGGCTACACCTTC.